This T cell receptor (beta chain) was retrieved from a study of cytomegalovirus exposure and HLA in healthy donors. Germline-derived CDR1 and CDR2 are MDHEN and SYDVKM. This CDR3 is built from 16 residues. J lost 3 bases, V lost 7 bases, and 10 bases had no gene match. 60 Vbeta and 13 Jbeta primers were used in PCR. Only in-frame clones appear in the TCRdb table, and some are missing; sequencing was by immunoSEQ multiplex PCR. This table has under 150,000 clones, roughly 70% appearing once. This TCR came from a woman aged 40 to 49 in good health and CMV-seronegative. The genes are TRBV28 and TRBJ2-1; 9 bases line up with TRBD2. Sequenced material: PBMCs. CDR3 loop: CASTTTRTSDYNEQFF. As DNA, the CDR3 is TGTGCCAGCACCACAACCCGGACTAGCGACTACAATGAGCAGTTCTTC.